This TCR beta chain appears in the sequencing data of a study of cytomegalovirus exposure and HLA in healthy donors. Study-wide points: Analysis was carried out at a later point, and it linked a missense DCLRE1C variant to TCR beta V- and J-gene trimming. Diagnosis of cytomegalovirus status made by the classifier reportedly showed high specificity and sensitivity. The majority of CMV-associated TCR beta chains were reported as apparently HLA-restricted in a later analysis. Earlier analysis found most TCR beta V segments productive about 90% or about 30% of the time.

PCR amplification relied on 60 Vbeta primers (plus 13 Jbeta primers). Generated by immunoSEQ multiplex PCR, the TCRdb table keeps only in-frame clones and is missing some. Reported are some 200,000 clones; the ten largest clones contain about 0.74%. Trimming cost V 8 bases and J 1 base; bases outside gene matches: 11. The germline V gene encodes CDR1 SEHNR and CDR2 FQNEAQ (reference sequence). The CDR3 is 18 amino acids. Note on this clone: The target antigen is unknown.

J is TRBJ2-3 and V is TRBV7-9; 14 bases map to TRBD2. The TCR was taken from a boy younger than 18 in good health and CMV-seronegative. Sequenced input: PBMCs. CDR3 coding DNA: TGTGCCAGCCAAAGAAGACTAGCGGGGGGGCTTCGCACAGATACGCAGTATTTT. It is translated as CASQRRLAGGLRTDTQYF.